The rows below give T cell receptor beta chains drawn from one sample of a study of blood T cell repertoires in COVID-19. Using immunoSEQ multiplex PCR, the repertoire was profiled, and TCRdb retains in-frame clones only, with some absent. The sample carries around 95,000 clones, about 91% recorded once. The sample consisted of peripheral blood. These receptor sequences come from a human donor in a cohort sampled during active COVID-19. The CDR3 runs from the conserved cysteine through the conserved F or W. Each record gives: clone size, V gene, D gene, J gene, CDR3 protein, CDR3 DNA. A D gene is named only where the DNA matches it firmly. Clone size is shown for a subset of rows, as once, few, many or a class of expanded clone.

.,TRBV6-5,.,TRBJ1-2,CASETGTNYGYTF,TGTGCCAGCGAAACAGGGACTAACTATGGCTACACCTTC
.,TRBV25-1,.,TRBJ1-1,CASSVQGSAFF,TGTGCCAGCAGCGTACAGGGTTCAGCTTTCTTT
.,TRBV5-4,.,TRBJ2-1,CASSSAKPLPTRNEQFF,TGTGCCAGCAGCTCCGCCAAGCCCCTTCCTACGAGGAATGAGCAGTTCTTC
.,TRBV7-2,TRBD2,TRBJ2-1,CASSLDLGTINYNEQFF,TGTGCCAGCAGCTTAGATTTGGGGACTATCAACTACAATGAGCAGTTCTTC
.,TRBV18,.,TRBJ2-7,CASSPSPYGYEQYF,TGTGCCAGCTCACCAAGCCCCTACGGCTACGAGCAGTACTTC
.,TRBV5-1,TRBD2,TRBJ2-1,CASGTSGRGDEQFF,TGCGCCAGCGGGACTAGCGGGAGGGGCGATGAGCAGTTCTTC
.,TRBV7-2,TRBD1,TRBJ1-2,CASSLGRQGVGYTF,TGTGCCAGCAGCTTAGGTCGCCAGGGGGTTGGCTACACCTTC
.,TRBV18,.,TRBJ1-2,CASSPPAARNYGYTF,TGTGCCAGCTCACCACCGGCGGCGCGAAACTATGGCTACACCTTC
.,TRBV19,.,TRBJ2-1,CASSSGPGGNEQFF,TGTGCCAGTAGTAGCGGACCCGGGGGCAATGAGCAGTTCTTC
.,TRBV6-1,.,TRBJ1-5,CASSEEEVDDQPQHF,TGTGCCAGCAGTGAAGAGGAGGTAGACGATCAGCCCCAGCATTTT
.,TRBV11-2,TRBD2,TRBJ2-7,CASSLSASGSAEQYF,TGTGCCAGCAGCTTAAGCGCTAGCGGGAGCGCCGAGCAGTACTTC
.,TRBV12-5,TRBD1,TRBJ1-5,CASWEPGTGNQPQHF,TGTGCTAGTTGGGAGCCCGGGACAGGGAATCAGCCCCAGCATTTT
.,TRBV20-1,.,TRBJ1-1,CSASTGPVGTEAFF,TGCAGTGCTAGTACAGGGCCCGTTGGGACTGAAGCTTTCTTT
once,TRBV9,.,TRBJ2-7,CASSADLTGYYEQYF,TGTGCCAGCAGCGCAGACCTTACGGGGTACTACGAGCAGTACTTC
once,TRBV19,TRBD1,TRBJ2-2,CASTKQGAGELFF,TGTGCCAGTACCAAACAGGGGGCCGGGGAGCTGTTTTTT
once,TRBV9,.,TRBJ2-2,CASSVREVGTGELFF,TGTGCCAGCAGCGTAAGGGAGGTGGGCACCGGGGAGCTGTTTTTT
once,TRBV6-6,.,TRBJ1-2,CASSYALTEMGGYTF,TGTGCCAGCAGTTACGCGTTAACAGAGATGGGCGGCTACACCTTC
.,TRBV5-1,TRBD1,TRBJ1-5,CASSLQGSFSNQPQHF,TGTGCCAGCAGCTTACAGGGGTCCTTTAGCAATCAGCCCCAGCATTTT
.,TRBV19,.,TRBJ2-3,CASSIGQVDTQYF,TGTGCCAGTAGTATCGGTCAAGTGGATACGCAGTATTTT
once,TRBV12-3/TRBV12-4,.,TRBJ1-1,CASSFARSTEAFF,TGTGCCAGCAGTTTCGCCAGGTCCACTGAAGCTTTCTTT
.,TRBV2,.,TRBJ1-1,CASSGQVFTEAFF,TGTGCCAGCAGTGGACAGGTGTTCACTGAAGCTTTCTTT
.,TRBV28,TRBD1,TRBJ1-5,CASRGQGPQHF,TGTGCCAGCAGAGGACAGGGTCCCCAGCATTTT